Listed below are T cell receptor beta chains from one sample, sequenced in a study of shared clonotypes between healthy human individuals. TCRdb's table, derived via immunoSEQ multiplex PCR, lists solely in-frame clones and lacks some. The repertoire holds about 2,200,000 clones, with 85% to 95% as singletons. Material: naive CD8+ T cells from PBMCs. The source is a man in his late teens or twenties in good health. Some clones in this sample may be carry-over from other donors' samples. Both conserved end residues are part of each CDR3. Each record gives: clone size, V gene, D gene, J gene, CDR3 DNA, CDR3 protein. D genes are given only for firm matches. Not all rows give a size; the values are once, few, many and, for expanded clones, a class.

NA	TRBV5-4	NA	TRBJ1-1	TGTGCCAGCAGCTTGGAATCGACTGAAGCTTTCTTT	CASSLESTEAFF
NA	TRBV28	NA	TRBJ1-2	TGTGCCAGCAGTTTCCGAGTCCGCCAGACAGAATTGGATGGCTACACCTTC	CASSFRVRQTELDGYTF
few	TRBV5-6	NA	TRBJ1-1	TGTGCCAGCAGCTACTTCATGGGCACTGAAGCTTTCTTT	CASSYFMGTEAFF
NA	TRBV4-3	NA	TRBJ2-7	TGCGCCAGCAGCCAAGAGAGGCACGGGAACTACGAGCAGTACTTC	CASSQERHGNYEQYF
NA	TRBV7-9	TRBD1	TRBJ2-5	TGTGCCAGCAGCGGACGGGACAGGGGCGGGGAGACCCAGTACTTC	CASSGRDRGGETQYF
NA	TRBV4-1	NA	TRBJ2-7	TGCGCCAGCAGCCAAACCGTTGGGACCCAAGAGCAGTACTTC	CASSQTVGTQEQYF
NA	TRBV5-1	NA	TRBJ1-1	TGCGCCAGCAGGGCCGACACTGAAGCTTTCTTT	CASRADTEAFF
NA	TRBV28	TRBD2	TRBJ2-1	TGTGCCAGCAGTTTATACGGTCTAGCGGGAGGTACTGAGCAGTTCTTC	CASSLYGLAGGTEQFF
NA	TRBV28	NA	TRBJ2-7	TGTGCCAGCACCGCCCTGGCGGGGCCTCTCCACGAGCAGTACTTC	CASTALAGPLHEQYF
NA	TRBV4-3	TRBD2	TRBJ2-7	TGCGCCAGCAGCCCGTGGGGGGAGGGCTACGAGCAGTACTTC	CASSPWGEGYEQYF
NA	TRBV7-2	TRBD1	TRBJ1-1	TGTGCCAGCAGCTCGGACAGGATGAACACTGAAGCTTTCTTT	CASSSDRMNTEAFF
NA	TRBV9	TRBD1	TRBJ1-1	TGTGCCAGCAGCCAGGACAGGGAGAACACTGAAGCTTTCTTT	CASSQDRENTEAFF
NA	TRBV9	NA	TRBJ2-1	TGTGCCAGCAGCGGTCCGGGGGAGGTCAGACCAAATGAGCAGTTCTTC	CASSGPGEVRPNEQFF
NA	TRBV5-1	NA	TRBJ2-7	TGCGCCAGCAGCCCAGACTCGAGGCCCTACGAGCAGTACTTC	CASSPDSRPYEQYF
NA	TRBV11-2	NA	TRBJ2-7	TGTGCCAGCAGCTTAACAAACAACTACGAGCAGTACTTC	CASSLTNNYEQYF
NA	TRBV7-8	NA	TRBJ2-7	TGTGCCAGCAGCTCTGGCCGTCGTGACACATTCACCTCCTACGAGCAGTACTTC	CASSSGRRDTFTSYEQYF
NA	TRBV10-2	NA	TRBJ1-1	TGCGCCAGCAGTGAGTCGCAGGGGAACACTGAAGCTTTCTTT	CASSESQGNTEAFF